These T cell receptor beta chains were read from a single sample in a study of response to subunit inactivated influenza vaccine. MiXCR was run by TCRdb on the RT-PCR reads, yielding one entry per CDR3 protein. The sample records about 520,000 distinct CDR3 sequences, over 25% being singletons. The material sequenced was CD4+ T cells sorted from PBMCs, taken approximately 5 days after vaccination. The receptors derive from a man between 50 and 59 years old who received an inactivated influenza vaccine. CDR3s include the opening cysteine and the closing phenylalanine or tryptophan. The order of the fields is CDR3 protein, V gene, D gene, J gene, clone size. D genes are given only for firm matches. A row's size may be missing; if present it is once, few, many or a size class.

CSAKKGAGNTEAFF | TRBV20-1 | TRBD1 | TRBJ1-1 | few
CASSMRRRGGSYNEQFF | TRBV21-1 | . | TRBJ2-1 | few
CSVVGTSGRFGEQYF | TRBV29-1 | TRBD2 | TRBJ2-7 | .
CASSFSSASTDTQYF | TRBV7-6 | . | TRBJ2-3 | once
CSVEGQPGGEQYF | TRBV29-1 | . | TRBJ2-7 | few
CASSQGVGGRGELFF | TRBV4-3 | . | TRBJ2-2 | few
CSVGGGTGGREQYF | TRBV20-1 | . | TRBJ2-7 | .
CASSLLMSSYEQYF | TRBV7-2 | . | TRBJ2-7 | few
CASSLNTGSGNTIYF | TRBV7-3 | . | TRBJ1-3 | few
CASSPRRAQETQYF | TRBV7-2 | . | TRBJ2-5 | .
CAISEYALSLHNEQFF | TRBV10-3 | . | TRBJ2-1 | .
CSGRGGSNTEAFF | TRBV29-1 | . | TRBJ1-1 | few
CSANGFKEGGGTYEQYF | TRBV20-1 | . | TRBJ2-7 | .
CASSQNKGGDEKLFF | TRBV4-3 | TRBD1 | TRBJ1-4 | few
CSARRSRLNYEQYF | TRBV20-1 | . | TRBJ2-7 | .
CASSEFGGGGPGELFF | TRBV2 | TRBD2 | TRBJ2-2 | few
CASSLLVGSYEQYF | TRBV5-1 | . | TRBJ2-7 | .
CASTLLAAKETQYF | TRBV7-8 | TRBD2 | TRBJ2-5 | .
CASSPAMVYEQYF | TRBV7-2 | . | TRBJ2-7 | few
CSARVAGLYNSPLHF | TRBV20-1 | . | TRBJ1-6 | few
CSVEAGVEQYF | TRBV29-1 | . | TRBJ2-7 | .
CASSVAAGAGETQYF | TRBV9 | . | TRBJ2-5 | few